One sample yielded the 18 T cell receptor beta chains listed below, sequenced in a study of preoperative IRX-2 immunotherapy in early breast cancer. Treatment specified: preoperative locoregional IRX-2 cytokine immunotherapy. Data came from immunoSEQ multiplex PCR; TCRdb stores just in-frame clones and leaves some out. There are some 25,000 clones in the sample; 85% to 90% occur only once, and roughly 9% lies in the top ten. The sample here was tumor tissue, taken after IRX-2 immunotherapy. The source of these receptors is a human donor with breast cancer.

The chain combines TRBV7-2 with TRBJ1-4; D remains ambiguous. Per the germline V gene, CDR1 is SGHTA and CDR2 is FQGNSA. V lost 5 bases, J lost 0 bases, and 10 bases lay in between. This CDR3 contains 15 residues. The CDR3: CASSKTPATNEKLFF. In DNA, the CDR3 is TGTGCCAGCAGCAAGACACCTGCAACTAATGAAAAACTGTTTTTT. Together with reference TRBV7-2 and TRBJ1-4, the CDR3 gives the full variable domain: GAGVSQSPSNKVTEKGKDVELRCDPISGHTALYWYRQSLGQGLEFLIYFQGNSAPDKSGLPSDRFSAERTGGSVSTLTIQRTQQEDSAVYLCASSKTPATNEKLFFGSGTQLSVL.

This chain uses TRBV2 with TRBJ1-1; D unclear. The CDR3 contains 13 residues. Trimming cost V 5 bases and J 3 bases, with 10 bases left between them. Germline V gives CDR1 SNHLY, CDR2 FYNNEI. CDR3 sequence reads: CASSWVSDTEAFF. In DNA, the CDR3 is TGTGCCAGCAGTTGGGTCTCCGACACTGAAGCTTTCTTT.

J is TRBJ1-5 and V is TRBV28; no reliable D call. This CDR3 comprises 14 residues. Trimming took off 7 bases at V and 3 bases at J, with 13 bases between the two ends. Germline values: CDR1 MDHEN, CDR2 SYDVKM. In DNA, the CDR3 is TGTGCCAGCATTCAGGCAGGCGTCAATCAGCCCCAGCATTTT. Encoded protein: CASIQAGVNQPQHF.

The chain is built from TRBV4-1 and TRBJ1-2; 8 bases fit TRBD1. Germline CDR1 is MGHRA and CDR2 is YSYEKL. This CDR3 spans 15 amino acids. The trim removed 2 bases at V and 2 bases at J, leaving 4 bases unmatched. The CDR3 DNA reads TGCGCCAGCAGCCAACCAGGGGGCAGGAACTATGGCTACACCTTC. Protein sequence: CASSQPGGRNYGYTF.

CDR3 sequence reads: CASSLFGGGSYEQYF. Written as DNA, the CDR3 is TGTGCCAGCAGCTTATTTGGCGGGGGGTCCTACGAGCAGTACTTC. The chain couples TRBV7-2 to TRBJ2-7, with 8 nucleotides matching TRBD2. The CDR3 sequence is 15 residues long. CDR1 is SGHTA and CDR2 is FQGNSA in the germline V gene. V lost 2 bases, J lost 1 base, and 4 bases stayed unmatched.

The chain joins TRBV28 to TRBJ1-2; TRBD1 matches at 7 bases. Germline lookup yields CDR1 MDHEN and CDR2 SYDVKM. The V segment lost 5 bases and the J segment 3 bases; nucleotides outside the gene matches: 9. The CDR3 covers 15 residues. CDR3 in DNA: TGTGCCAGCAGTCCAAGACAGGGCGTGTACTATGGCTACACCTTC. Protein product: CASSPRQGVYYGYTF.

The chain uses TRBV30 and TRBJ1-2, with D maybe TRBD1 (5 bases). The germline CDR1 and CDR2 sequences are GTSNPN and SVGIG (reference sequence). With 5 bases removed from V and 3 bases from J, the gap between germline ends came to 16 bases. There are 14 residues in the CDR3. The CDR3 nucleotides read TGTGCCTGGTATCCCGGGGGGTCGCACTATGGCTACACCTTC. Translated, it gives CAWYPGGSHYGYTF.

V and J are TRBV21-1 and TRBJ2-6; TRBD1 is the table's D call and was not checked against the DNA. TRBV21-1 is classified as a pseudogene. The CDR3 is made up of 19 amino acids. The CDR3 coding sequence is TGTGCCAGCAGCAAAGCTAAGACAGGGCATAGCTCTGGGGCCAACGTCCTGACTTTC. Translated, it gives CASSKAKTGHSSGANVLTF.

This chain connects TRBV7-2 to TRBJ2-5; the match to TRBD2 covers 12 bases. Per the germline V gene, CDR1 is SGHTA and CDR2 is FQGNSA. The CDR3 has 15 residues. The ends lost 5 bases at V and 5 bases at J; junction bases unmatched: 6. CDR3 coding DNA: TGTGCCAGCAGCCCGCGACTAGCGGGGGAGGAGACCCAGTACTTC. It codes for CASSPRLAGEETQYF.

The chain recombines TRBV5-1 with TRBJ2-3, with 9 bases lining up with TRBD2. Losses at the gene ends were 4 bases for V and 2 bases for J; bases not matched to a gene: 5. This CDR3 has 15 amino acids. Germline assignment: CDR1 SGHRS and CDR2 YFSETQ. For the CDR3, the DNA is TGCGCCAGCAGCCGAAGCGGGGGGAACACAGATACGCAGTATTTT. It specifies CASSRSGGNTDTQYF.

The gene calls are TRBV7-9 and TRBJ2-7, with D unresolved. CDR1 and CDR2 from the germline V gene are SEHNR and FQNEAQ (reference sequence). The CDR3 is 15 residues long. The V and J ends lost 4 bases and 3 bases respectively, with 16 bases between them. The CDR3: CASSSALAENYEQYF. The DNA for the CDR3 is TGTGCCAGCAGCTCCGCCCTGGCGGAGAACTACGAGCAGTACTTC.

The chain employs TRBV6-1 and TRBJ2-1; D may be TRBD1 (5 bases). Trimming left V 5 bases short and J 2 bases short, with 13 bases between. Looked up from germline, CDR1 is MNHNS and CDR2 is SASEGT. There are 15 residues in the CDR3. CDR3 nucleotides: TGTGCCAGCAGTTTGTTAGGGGCCACCTACAATGAGCAGTTCTTC. Translated, it gives CASSLLGATYNEQFF.

The chain has TRBV14 and TRBJ2-7, with TRBD1 as a possible D gene (6 bases). The CDR3 length is 15 residues. The germline V gene encodes CDR1 SGHDN and CDR2 FVKESK. V lost 5 bases and J 0 bases, leaving 14 bases between the germline ends. Here the CDR3 reads CASSRGTPSSYEQYF. Written as DNA, the CDR3 is TGTGCCAGCAGCAGGGGGACACCAAGCTCCTACGAGCAGTACTTC. The full variable domain, in which reference TRBV14 and TRBJ2-7 provide the parts outside the CDR3, is EAGVTQFPSHSVIEKGQTVTLRCDPISGHDNLYWYRRVMGKEIKFLLHFVKESKQDESGMPNNRFLAERTGGTYSTLKVQPAELEDSGVYFCASSRGTPSSYEQYFGPGTRLTVT.

V gene TRBV27 combines with J gene TRBJ2-7; no clear D gene. The CDR3 extends over 14 amino acids. Germline-derived CDR1 and CDR2 are MNHEY and SMNVEV (reference sequence). Trimming shortened V by 0 bases and J by 3 bases, and 9 bases separated the two germline ends. The CDR3 protein is CASSLSGVFYEQYF. DNA of the CDR3: TGTGCCAGCAGTTTATCTGGGGTCTTCTACGAGCAGTACTTC.

The V call is TRBV30, the J call TRBJ2-1; TRBD1 or TRBD2 may be the D gene (5 bases each). Germline-derived CDR1 and CDR2 are GTSNPN and SVGIG (reference sequence). CDR3 size: 13 residues. Trimming stripped 4 bases from V and 6 bases from J, with 13 bases between. CDR3 loop: CAWTPGTTNEQFF. Written as DNA, the CDR3 is TGTGCCTGGACCCCCGGGACCACCAATGAGCAGTTCTTC.

This clone showed up just once. The chain is built from TRBV19 and TRBJ2-2, with a weak D call TRBD2 (5 bases). Trimming took off 7 bases at V and 5 bases at J, with 11 bases between the two ends. From germline, CDR1 is LNHDA and CDR2 SQIVND (reference sequence). The CDR3 totals 13 residues. In DNA form, the CDR3 reads TGTGCCAGTAACTCTAGGGAGACCGGGGAGCTGTTTTTT. It is translated as CASNSRETGELFF.

This chain links TRBV4-3 with TRBJ2-3; the D is unclear. Germline loops: CDR1 LGHNA, CDR2 YSLEER. This CDR3 spans 13 amino acids. Trimming took 1 base from V and 5 from J, leaving 7 bases between them. Written as DNA, the CDR3 is TGCGCCAGCAGCCAAGGGGCTGGAGATACGCAGTATTTT. Protein sequence: CASSQGAGDTQYF.

The genes are TRBV4-1 and TRBJ2-5; 11 bases agree with TRBD2. CDR1 and CDR2 (germline): MGHRA, YSYEKL. J was trimmed by 5 bases and V by 2 bases; bases with no gene match: 1. CDR3 size: 14 residues. As DNA, the CDR3 is TGCGCCAGCAGCCAACCTAGCGGGAGGGAGACCCAGTACTTC. It yields the protein CASSQPSGRETQYF.